The 22 T cell receptor beta chains presented below share a single source sample, sequenced in a study of T cells expressing NK-cell markers. TCRdb reprocessed the 5' RACE reads; each CDR3 protein has one entry and no DNA is given. In total, the table holds about 260,000 distinct CDR3 sequences. Input material: blood T cells: a sorted CD56 or NKG2C T cell subset, CD4+ or CD8+ T cells, or bulk PBMC T cells (not recorded which). These TCRs come from a man in his late teens or twenties in good health.

J is TRBJ2-3 and V is TRBV18; the TCRdb call, TRBD2, lacks DNA for checking. Germline loops: CDR1 KGHSH, CDR2 LQKENI. The CDR3 is 13 residues long. CDR3 region: CASSRTRQVAQYF. Full variable domain (missing parts from reference TRBV18 and TRBJ2-3): NAGVMQNPRHLVRRRGQEARLRCSPMKGHSHVYWYRQLPEEGLKFMVYLQKENIIDESGMPKERFSAEFPKEGPSILRIQQVVRGDSAAYFCASSRTRQVAQYFGPGTRLTVL.

CDR3 sequence: CSVTGLPYEQYF. This chain uses TRBV20-1 with TRBJ2-7; TCRdb's D call of TRBD2 is untestable without DNA. CDR1 is DFQATT and CDR2 is SNEGSKA in the germline V gene (reference sequence). The CDR3 is 12 residues long.

This chain connects TRBV7-2 to TRBJ2-3; TCRdb's assignment of TRBD2 cannot be checked, as there is no DNA. The length of the CDR3 is 14 residues. Germline assignment: CDR1 SGHTA and CDR2 FQGNSA. The CDR3 sequence is CASSRGLQPDTQYF. The entire variable domain, with the rest obtained from reference TRBV7-2 and TRBJ2-3, is as follows: GAGVSQSPSNKVTEKGKDVELRCDPISGHTALYWYRQSLGQGLEFLIYFQGNSAPDKSGLPSDRFSAERTGGSVSTLTIQRTQQEDSAVYLCASSRGLQPDTQYFGPGTRLTVL.

The chain uses TRBV20-1 and TRBJ1-5. In germline, CDR1 is DFQATT, CDR2 SNEGSKA (reference sequence). This CDR3 comprises 13 residues. The CDR3: CSASEGYNQPQHF.

This chain connects TRBV29-1 to TRBJ2-7. The CDR3 is 11 residues long. Germline CDR1 SQVTM, CDR2 ANQGSEA. CDR3 amino acids: CSVASSIEQYF.

The rearrangement uses TRBV24-1 and TRBJ2-2; the TCRdb call, TRBD1, lacks DNA for checking. CDR1 and CDR2 from the germline V gene are KGHDR and SFDVKD. The CDR3 is 15 amino acids. The CDR3 is CATSPTDRPNGELFF.

CDR3 region: CASSVDRAPGEKLFF. The V call is TRBV5-1, the J call TRBJ1-4. The germline V gene encodes CDR1 SGHRS and CDR2 YFSETQ. The CDR3 extends over 15 amino acids.

The V gene is TRBV12-3 or TRBV12-4, the J gene TRBJ1-5; TCRdb gives TRBD1 as the D gene, but with no DNA this cannot be confirmed. The CDR3 contains 17 residues. The CDR3 is CASSRSGGQAVRQPQHF.

V gene TRBV11-2 combines with J gene TRBJ2-6; no DNA is available, so the TRBD1 call from TCRdb remains unchecked. The CDR3 covers 18 residues. Per germline, CDR1 SGHAT and CDR2 FQNNGV. This chain's CDR3 is CASSTNEGTYSGANVLTF. The whole variable domain, filled in from reference TRBV11-2 and TRBJ2-6, reads EAGVAQSPRYKIIEKRQSVAFWCNPISGHATLYWYQQILGQGPKLLIQFQNNGVVDDSQLPKDRFSAERLKGVDSTLKIQPAKLEDSAVYLCASSTNEGTYSGANVLTFGAGSRLTVL.

This chain links TRBV5-1 with TRBJ1-4. Germline V CDR1 and CDR2: SGHRS, YFSETQ. There are 13 residues in the CDR3. CDR3: CASWGGGNEKLFF.

The chain is built from TRBV20-1 and TRBJ2-2; checking the TCRdb D call of TRBD2 is not possible without DNA. CDR1 is DFQATT and CDR2 is SNEGSKA in the germline V gene (reference sequence). CDR3 length equals 17 residues. The CDR3 loop is CSARDRGDNANTGELFF.

The chain joins TRBV7-9 to TRBJ2-1. The CDR3 covers 11 residues. Germline CDR1 reads SEHNR; CDR2 reads FQNEAQ (reference sequence). CDR3 sequence reads: CASSLKQEQFF. Complete variable domain (other parts from reference TRBV7-9 and TRBJ2-1): DTGVSQNPRHKITKRGQNVTFRCDPISEHNRLYWYRQTLGQGPEFLTYFQNEAQLEKSRLLSDRFSAERPKGSFSTLEIQRTEQGDSAMYLCASSLKQEQFFGPGTRLTVL.

This rearrangement joins TRBV7-2 to TRBJ2-2. CDR1 SGHTA and CDR2 FQGNSA come from the germline V gene. This CDR3 has 17 amino acids. This CDR3 is CASSLVGKSANTGELFF.

The chain combines TRBV27 with TRBJ2-7; TCRdb reports TRBD1, a call that lacks DNA to check it against. The CDR3 runs 12 residues. Germline CDR1 MNHEY, CDR2 SMNVEV (reference sequence). The CDR3: CASSLSGGEQYF.

The V call is TRBV20-1, the J call TRBJ2-5; the TRBD2 assignment by TCRdb is unverifiable without DNA. Germline V gene sequence: CDR1 DFQATT, CDR2 SNEGSKA (reference sequence). CDR3 length: 14 amino acids. CDR3 sequence: CSARVPALQETQYF.

The genes are TRBV7-9 and TRBJ2-3. This CDR3 comprises 15 residues. CDR1 SEHNR and CDR2 FQNEAQ come from the germline V gene (reference sequence). The chain's CDR3 is CASSLDRADTDTQYF.

CDR3 sequence reads: CASSQGGTGEKLFF. This chain uses TRBV4-3 with TRBJ1-4; the D call of TRBD1 rests on TCRdb alone, since no DNA is present to check it. Germline CDR1 is LGHNA and CDR2 is YSLEER. This CDR3 spans 14 amino acids.

The chain couples TRBV5-1 to TRBJ1-4; TCRdb gives TRBD1 as the D gene, but with no DNA this cannot be confirmed. The length of the CDR3 is 15 residues. Germline CDR1 reads SGHRS; CDR2 reads YFSETQ. CDR3 protein: CASSWTGETNEKLFF. Filled out from reference TRBV5-1 and TRBJ1-4, the complete variable domain reads KAGVTQTPRYLIKTRGQQVTLSCSPISGHRSVSWYQQTPGQGLQFLFEYFSETQRNKGNFPGRFSGRQFSNSRSEMNVSTLELGDSALYLCASSWTGETNEKLFFGSGTQLSVL.

The chain has TRBV11-2 and TRBJ2-3; TCRdb calls TRBD2, which cannot be checked without DNA. CDR1 and CDR2 from the germline V gene are SGHAT and FQNNGV. CDR3 length equals 16 residues. CDR3: CASSFSPSGSTDTQYF.

J is TRBJ2-1 and V is TRBV5-1; checking the TCRdb D call of TRBD2 is not possible without DNA. CDR1 is SGHRS and CDR2 is YFSETQ in the germline V gene. The CDR3 contains 15 residues. CDR3 residues: CASSLAGGSDNEQFF.

The gene calls are TRBV7-6 and TRBJ2-7; TCRdb's D gene call, TRBD2, goes unchecked for lack of DNA. CDR1 and CDR2 (germline): SGHVS, FNYEAQ. This CDR3 spans 14 amino acids. The CDR3 sequence is CASSLGLAGGEQYF. Looking up the rest from reference TRBV7-6 and TRBJ2-7 gives the full variable domain: GAGVSQSPRYKVTKRGQDVALRCDPISGHVSLYWYRQALGQGPEFLTYFNYEAQQDKSGLPNDRFSAERPEGSISTLTIQRTEQRDSAMYRCASSLGLAGGEQYFGPGTRLTVT.

The chain links TRBV5-1 to TRBJ1-4. The CDR3 is 12 residues long. CDR1 is SGHRS, CDR2 YFSETQ, per germline. The CDR3 sequence is CASSWDSEKLFF.